Below, 12 T cell receptor beta chains from the same sample are listed, as sequenced in a study of cytomegalovirus exposure and HLA in healthy donors. PCR amplification relied on 60 Vbeta primers (plus 13 Jbeta primers). Repertoires were generated with immunoSEQ multiplex PCR, while TCRdb's copy carries only in-frame clones and drops some. The table lists around 170,000 clones, approximately 88% of them singletons. What was sequenced was PBMCs. The receptors derive from a woman between 18 and 29 years old in good health and CMV-seronegative.

CDR3 in amino acids: CASSLQGNSNQPQHF. In DNA, the CDR3 is TGTGCCAGCAGTCTACAGGGAAATAGCAATCAGCCCCAGCATTTT. The chain has TRBV6-6 and TRBJ1-5, with D perhaps matching TRBD1 (6 bases). The CDR3 is made up of 15 amino acids. Germline CDR1 MNHNY, CDR2 SVGAGI (reference sequence). V dropped 5 bases and J dropped 0 bases, with 11 bases sitting between them.

The chain has TRBV6-5 and TRBJ2-5; 7 positions match TRBD2. The end of the DNA aligns better with TRBJ2-7, so the J call may be wrong. This CDR3 spans 14 amino acids. The V gene's germline CDR1 is MNHEY and CDR2 SVGAGI. CDR3 sequence: CASRSRGLSYEQYF. As DNA, the CDR3 is TGTGCCAGCAGGTCCCGGGGACTATCCTACGAGCAGTACTTC.

This rearrangement joins TRBV6-5 to TRBJ1-5; possibly TRBD1 for D (6 bases). The V gene lost 6 bases and the J gene lost 0 bases, with 9 bases spanning the gap. CDR1 is MNHEY and CDR2 is SVGAGI in the germline V gene. This CDR3 has 14 amino acids. DNA for the CDR3: TGTGCCAGCAGGGACAGTTATAGCAATCAGCCCCAGCATTTT. Its protein is CASRDSYSNQPQHF.

J is TRBJ2-2 and V is TRBV4-1; 7 bases align to TRBD1. CDR1 MGHRA and CDR2 YSYEKL come from the germline V gene. V dropped 2 bases and J dropped 5; count of bases not matched to a gene: 2. The CDR3 totals 14 residues. In DNA form, the CDR3 reads TGCGCCAGCAGCCAACGGGACAGAACCGGGGAGCTGTTTTTT. It translates to CASSQRDRTGELFF.

This rearrangement joins TRBV6-1 to TRBJ1-5; no reliable D call. The CDR3 is 15 amino acids. V shed 0 bases and J shed 1 base, with 7 bases lying between them. The germline V gene has CDR1 MNHNS and CDR2 SASEGT. CDR3 DNA: TGTGCCAGCAGTGAAGCGCGGGTGAGCAATCAGCCCCAGCATTTT. This gives the protein CASSEARVSNQPQHF.

The rearrangement links TRBV7-2 to TRBJ1-2; weak D call: TRBD1 (5 bases). The CDR3 consists of 14 residues. CDR1 and CDR2 (germline): SGHTA, FQGNSA. V lost 5 bases and J 2 bases, leaving 12 bases between the germline ends. The CDR3 sequence: CASSPGGLNYGYTF. The CDR3, as DNA: TGTGCCAGCAGCCCTGGGGGGTTAAACTATGGCTACACCTTC.

V usage is TRBV19 and J usage is TRBJ2-2, with TRBD2 matching over 13 bases. This CDR3 has 18 residues. V trimming: 3 bases; J trimming: 4 bases; junction bases outside the gene matches: 8. CDR1 and CDR2 (germline): LNHDA, SQIVND (reference sequence). The CDR3 DNA follows: TGTGCCAGTAGTATCGGACTAGCGGGGGCTATGAGCACCGGGGAGCTGTTTTTT. Translated: CASSIGLAGAMSTGELFF.

The CDR3 is CASSYLTEEALDGYTF. The CDR3 bases are TGTGCCAGCAGCTACCTGACAGAGGAAGCCCTTGATGGCTACACCTTC. The V and J genes are TRBV5-6 and TRBJ1-2, with D maybe TRBD1 (5 bases). The CDR3 runs to 16 residues. CDR1 SGHDT and CDR2 YYEEEE come from the germline V gene. V gave up 3 bases and J gave up 6 bases, with 21 bases separating them.

This clone occurred a few times. The chain has TRBV7-9 and TRBJ2-7; 8 nucleotides align to TRBD1. V trimming: 6 bases; J trimming: 1 base; junction bases outside the gene matches: 5. CDR3 size: 14 residues. CDR1 is SEHNR, CDR2 FQNEAQ, per germline (reference sequence). As DNA, the CDR3 is TGTGCCAGCAGAGCACAGGGGGTTTCCTACGAGCAGTACTTC. Translation: CASRAQGVSYEQYF.

The gene calls are TRBV5-1 and TRBJ2-2; D is perhaps TRBD2 (5 bases). V was shortened by 4 bases and J by 3 bases, with 13 bases between the two germline ends. The CDR3 length is 15 residues. The V gene's germline CDR1 is SGHRS and CDR2 YFSETQ. The CDR3 is CASSAYGVDTGELFF. The CDR3 DNA reads as TGCGCCAGCAGCGCTTACGGGGTCGACACCGGGGAGCTGTTTTTT.

As concerns this clone: A junction end diverges from the germline sequence, so it may reflect a read error. The V and J genes are TRBV10-1 and TRBJ2-4, with 7 bases aligning to TRBD1. Germline V lookup: CDR1 WNHNN, CDR2 SYGVQD (reference sequence). The CDR3 consists of 16 residues. As DNA, the CDR3 is TGCGCCAGCAGCGTCTACAGGGGCCTAGCCAAAAACAGTCAGTACTTC. Its protein product is CASSVYRGLAKNSQYF.

This chain links TRBV7-9 with TRBJ2-1; 9 nucleotides line up with TRBD1. From germline, CDR1 is SEHNR and CDR2 FQNEAQ (reference sequence). After removal of 1 base from V and 5 bases from J, the junction contained 6 bases not matched to a gene. The CDR3 has 16 residues. The CDR3 DNA reads as TGTGCCAGCAGCTTAGGCCAAAGACAGGGGGACAATGAGCAGTTCTTC. Translation gives CASSLGQRQGDNEQFF.